Listed below are T cell receptor beta chains from one sample, sequenced in a study of beta chain features in type 1 diabetes. Data came from immunoSEQ multiplex PCR; TCRdb stores just in-frame clones and leaves some out. The table includes under 150,000 clones, less than 9% detected once. The specimen sequenced was central memory CD4+ T cells from blood. The source of these receptors is a woman in her 30s in good health. Both conserved end residues are trimmed from each CDR3.

J gene: TRBJ2-7; CDR3 length: 11; V gene: TRBV11-3; CDR3 protein: ASSPLNSYEQY
J gene: TRBJ2-3; CDR3 length: 13; V gene: TRBV9; CDR3 protein: ASSAVQGSTDTQY
J gene: TRBJ2-7; CDR3 length: 13; V gene: TRBV11-2; CDR3 protein: ASSSHKGANYEQY
J gene: TRBJ2-1; CDR3 length: 13; V gene: TRBV7-2; CDR3 protein: ASSRGQGTYNEQF
J gene: TRBJ1-3; CDR3 length: 11; V gene: TRBV30; CDR3 protein: ACGARAGNTIY
J gene: TRBJ1-1; CDR3 length: 13; V gene: TRBV7-9; CDR3 protein: ASRRGQGDSTEAF
J gene: TRBJ2-1; CDR3 length: 13; V gene: TRBV7-2; CDR3 protein: ASSLAQTSYNEQF
J gene: TRBJ2-1; CDR3 length: 13; V gene: TRBV7-3; CDR3 protein: ASSSRDTKGNEQF
J gene: TRBJ1-4; CDR3 length: 11; V gene: TRBV5-6; CDR3 protein: ASRPGNGEKLF
J gene: TRBJ2-1; CDR3 length: 13; V gene: TRBV18; CDR3 protein: ASSLQRESLNEQF
J gene: TRBJ2-7; CDR3 length: 11; V gene: TRBV7-2; CDR3 protein: ASSHGHNYEQY
J gene: TRBJ2-3; CDR3 length: 14; V gene: TRBV4-3; CDR3 protein: ASSQDWGLTTDTQY
J gene: TRBJ2-3; CDR3 length: 12; V gene: TRBV30; CDR3 protein: AWSSGGLGDTQY
J gene: TRBJ2-1; CDR3 length: 15; V gene: TRBV27; CDR3 protein: ASSYLVGSGTQNEQF
J gene: TRBJ2-3; CDR3 length: 15; V gene: TRBV29-1; CDR3 protein: SAGQGRGWERTDTQY
J gene: TRBJ2-1; CDR3 length: 12; V gene: TRBV6-6; CDR3 protein: ASQGTSGIVEQF
J gene: TRBJ2-3; CDR3 length: 13; V gene: TRBV7-9; CDR3 protein: ASSPLAGVPDTQY
J gene: TRBJ2-1; CDR3 length: 12; V gene: TRBV29-1; CDR3 protein: SVDARGSNNEQF
J gene: TRBJ2-3; CDR3 length: 13; V gene: TRBV7-9; CDR3 protein: ASSFPGQSTDTQY
J gene: TRBJ2-7; CDR3 length: 14; V gene: TRBV4-2; CDR3 protein: ASRRQGLADSYEQY
J gene: TRBJ2-3; CDR3 length: 12; V gene: TRBV5-1; CDR3 protein: ASMASSSTDTQY
J gene: TRBJ2-5; CDR3 length: 10; V gene: TRBV28; CDR3 protein: ASEGEQETQY